This TCR beta chain was recovered during a study of human T cells and chemical hapten exposure. This clonotype has at least ten counts. Time point in this sample: pre-sensitization, week 0. Treatment given: therapeutic diphenylcyclopropenone sensitization with weekly scalp DPC. TCRdb reanalysed the RACE reads using MiXCR and keeps one entry per CDR3 protein. The profile shows some 90,000 distinct CDR3 sequences, around 8.8% of them singletons. The CDR3 spans 11 residues. Germline lookup yields CDR1 DFQATT and CDR2 SNEGSKA (reference sequence). Trimming took off 6 bases at V and 5 bases at J, with 8 bases between the two ends.

This clonotype was obtained from a man aged 35-49 years with alopecia areata. Some clones in this sample may be carry-over from other donors' samples. The chain carries TRBV20-1 and TRBJ2-4; D not resolved. The sequences come from whole blood, collected in connection with sensitization to the hapten diphenylcyclopropenone (DPC). CDR3 loop: CSANRENIQYF. The CDR3 nucleotides are TGCAGTGCCAACCGAGAAAACATTCAGTACTTC.